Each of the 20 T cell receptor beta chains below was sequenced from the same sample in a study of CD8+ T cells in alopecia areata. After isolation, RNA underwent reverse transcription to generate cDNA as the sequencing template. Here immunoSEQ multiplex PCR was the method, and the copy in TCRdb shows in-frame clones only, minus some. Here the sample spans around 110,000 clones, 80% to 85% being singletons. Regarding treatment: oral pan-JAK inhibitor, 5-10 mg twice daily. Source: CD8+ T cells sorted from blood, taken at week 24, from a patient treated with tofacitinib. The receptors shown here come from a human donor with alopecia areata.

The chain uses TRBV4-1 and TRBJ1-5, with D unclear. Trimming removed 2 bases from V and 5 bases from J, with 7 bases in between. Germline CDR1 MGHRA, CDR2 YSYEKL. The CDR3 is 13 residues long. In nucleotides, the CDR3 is TGCGCCAGCAGCCAAACGGGTTATCAGCCCCAGCATTTT. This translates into CASSQTGYQPQHF.

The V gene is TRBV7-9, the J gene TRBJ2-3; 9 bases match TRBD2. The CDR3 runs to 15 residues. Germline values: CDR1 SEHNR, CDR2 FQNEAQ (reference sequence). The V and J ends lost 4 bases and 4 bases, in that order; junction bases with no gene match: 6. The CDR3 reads CASSSRTSDADTQYF. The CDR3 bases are TGTGCCAGCAGCTCAAGGACTAGCGACGCAGATACGCAGTATTTT.

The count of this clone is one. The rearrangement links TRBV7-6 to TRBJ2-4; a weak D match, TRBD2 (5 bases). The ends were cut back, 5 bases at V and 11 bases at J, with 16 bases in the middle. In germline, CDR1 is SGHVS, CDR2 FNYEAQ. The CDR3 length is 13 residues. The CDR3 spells CASSPETGMVQYF. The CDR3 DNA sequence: TGTGCCAGCAGCCCTGAGACGGGGATGGTTCAGTACTTC. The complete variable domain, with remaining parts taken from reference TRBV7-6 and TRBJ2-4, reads GAGVSQSPRYKVTKRGQDVALRCDPISGHVSLYWYRQALGQGPEFLTYFNYEAQQDKSGLPNDRFSAERPEGSISTLTIQRTEQRDSAMYRCASSPETGMVQYFGAGTRLSVL.

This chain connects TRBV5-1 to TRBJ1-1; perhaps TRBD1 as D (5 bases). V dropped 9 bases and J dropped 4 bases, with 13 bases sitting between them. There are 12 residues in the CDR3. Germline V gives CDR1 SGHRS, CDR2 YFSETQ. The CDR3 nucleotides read TGCGCCACCCGGTCCGGGACCACTGAAGCTTTCTTT. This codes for CATRSGTTEAFF.

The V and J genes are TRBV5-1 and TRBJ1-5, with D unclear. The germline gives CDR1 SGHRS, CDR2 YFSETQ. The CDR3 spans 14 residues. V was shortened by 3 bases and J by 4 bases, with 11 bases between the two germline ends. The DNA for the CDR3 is TGCGCCAGCAGCTCTGGACCGAGTAATCAGCCCCAGCATTTT. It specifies CASSSGPSNQPQHF.

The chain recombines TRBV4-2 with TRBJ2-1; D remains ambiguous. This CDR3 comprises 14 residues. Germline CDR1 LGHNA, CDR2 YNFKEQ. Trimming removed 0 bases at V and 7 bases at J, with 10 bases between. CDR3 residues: CASSQEGYMNEQFF. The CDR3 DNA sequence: TGTGCCAGCAGCCAAGAGGGATATATGAATGAGCAGTTCTTC.

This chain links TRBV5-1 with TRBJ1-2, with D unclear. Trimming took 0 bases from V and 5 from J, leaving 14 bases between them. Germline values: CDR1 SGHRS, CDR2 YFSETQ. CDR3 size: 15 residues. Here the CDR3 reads CASSLGSTTGYGYTF. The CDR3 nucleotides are TGCGCCAGCAGCTTGGGCAGTACCACTGGATATGGCTACACCTTC. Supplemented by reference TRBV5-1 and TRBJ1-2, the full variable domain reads KAGVTQTPRYLIKTRGQQVTLSCSPISGHRSVSWYQQTPGQGLQFLFEYFSETQRNKGNFPGRFSGRQFSNSRSEMNVSTLELGDSALYLCASSLGSTTGYGYTFGSGTRLTVV.

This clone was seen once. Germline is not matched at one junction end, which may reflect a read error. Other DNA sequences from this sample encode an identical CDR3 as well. CDR3 loop: CASSYSAGGHYGYTF. DNA for the CDR3: TGTGCCAGCAGTTACTCAGCAGGGGGCCACTACGGCTACACCTTC. V gene TRBV6-5 combines with J gene TRBJ1-2; 8 bases map to TRBD1. This CDR3 is 15 amino acids long. CDR1 is MNHEY and CDR2 is SVGAGI in the germline V gene.

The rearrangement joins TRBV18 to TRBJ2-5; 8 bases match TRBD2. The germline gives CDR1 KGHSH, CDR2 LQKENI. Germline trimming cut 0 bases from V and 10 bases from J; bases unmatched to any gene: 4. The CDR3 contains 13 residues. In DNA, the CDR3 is TGTGCCAGCTCACCACCGACGGGGGGGGACCAGTACTTC. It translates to CASSPPTGGDQYF.

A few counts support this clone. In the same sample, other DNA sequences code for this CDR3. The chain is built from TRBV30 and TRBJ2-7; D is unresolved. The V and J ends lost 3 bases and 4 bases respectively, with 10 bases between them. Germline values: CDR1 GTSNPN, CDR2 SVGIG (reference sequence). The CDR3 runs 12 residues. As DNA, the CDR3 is TGTGCCTGGAGCGGACGAAAATACGAGCAGTACTTC. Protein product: CAWSGRKYEQYF.

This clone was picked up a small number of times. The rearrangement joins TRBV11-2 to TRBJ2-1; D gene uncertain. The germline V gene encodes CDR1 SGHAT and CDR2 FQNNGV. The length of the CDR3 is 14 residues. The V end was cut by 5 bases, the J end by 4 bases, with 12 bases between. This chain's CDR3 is CASSPEAVYNEQFF. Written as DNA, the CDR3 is TGTGCCAGCAGCCCCGAGGCAGTTTACAATGAGCAGTTCTTC.

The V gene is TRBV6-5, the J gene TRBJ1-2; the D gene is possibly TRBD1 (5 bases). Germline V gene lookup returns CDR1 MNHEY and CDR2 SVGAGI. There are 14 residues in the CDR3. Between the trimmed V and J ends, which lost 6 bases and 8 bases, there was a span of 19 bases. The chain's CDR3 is CASSTLQTDWGYTF. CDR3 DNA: TGTGCCAGCAGCACCCTTCAGACAGATTGGGGCTACACCTTC.

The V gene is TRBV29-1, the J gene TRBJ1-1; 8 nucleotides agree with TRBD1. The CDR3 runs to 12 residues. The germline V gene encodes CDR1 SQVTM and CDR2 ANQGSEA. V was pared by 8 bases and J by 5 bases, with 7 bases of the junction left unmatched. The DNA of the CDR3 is TGCAGCCCTACCCGACAGGGGACTGAAGCTTTCTTT. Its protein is CSPTRQGTEAFF.

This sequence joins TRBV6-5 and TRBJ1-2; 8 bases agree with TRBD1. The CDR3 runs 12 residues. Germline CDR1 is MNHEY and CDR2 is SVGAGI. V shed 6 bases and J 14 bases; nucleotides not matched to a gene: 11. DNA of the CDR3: TGTGCCAGCAGACCACTCGGACAGGGCGCAACCTTC. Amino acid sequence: CASRPLGQGATF.

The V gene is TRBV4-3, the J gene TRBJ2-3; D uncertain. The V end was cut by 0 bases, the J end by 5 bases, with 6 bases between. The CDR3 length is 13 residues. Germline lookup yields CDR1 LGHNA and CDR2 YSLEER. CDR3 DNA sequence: TGCGCCAGCAGCCAAGATCAGGAAGATACGCAGTATTTT. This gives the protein CASSQDQEDTQYF.

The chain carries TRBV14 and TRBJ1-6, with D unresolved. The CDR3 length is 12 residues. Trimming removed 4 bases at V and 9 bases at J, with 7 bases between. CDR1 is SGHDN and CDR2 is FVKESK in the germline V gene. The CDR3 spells CASSPTASPLHF. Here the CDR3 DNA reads TGTGCCAGCAGCCCTACCGCTTCACCCCTCCACTTT.

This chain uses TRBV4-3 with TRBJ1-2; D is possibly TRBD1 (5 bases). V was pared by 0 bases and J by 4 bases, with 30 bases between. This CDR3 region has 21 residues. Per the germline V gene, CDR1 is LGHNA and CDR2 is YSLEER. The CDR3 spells CASSQDPEAGGRPTFVYGYTF. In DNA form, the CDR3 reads TGCGCCAGCAGCCAAGATCCTGAGGCGGGGGGTCGGCCCACCTTCGTCTATGGCTACACCTTC.

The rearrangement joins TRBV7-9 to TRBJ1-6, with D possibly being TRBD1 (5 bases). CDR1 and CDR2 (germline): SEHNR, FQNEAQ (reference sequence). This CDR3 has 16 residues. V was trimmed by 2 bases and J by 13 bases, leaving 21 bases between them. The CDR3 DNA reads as TGTGCCAGCAGCTTATCGGCAGTCCCAGGGATTCACCCCCTCCACTTT. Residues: CASSLSAVPGIHPLHF.

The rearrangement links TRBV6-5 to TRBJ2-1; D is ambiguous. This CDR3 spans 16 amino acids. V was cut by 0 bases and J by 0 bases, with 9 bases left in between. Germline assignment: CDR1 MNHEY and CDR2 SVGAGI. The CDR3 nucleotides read TGTGCCAGCAGTTACTCGATGGCTAGCTCCTACAATGAGCAGTTCTTC. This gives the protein CASSYSMASSYNEQFF.

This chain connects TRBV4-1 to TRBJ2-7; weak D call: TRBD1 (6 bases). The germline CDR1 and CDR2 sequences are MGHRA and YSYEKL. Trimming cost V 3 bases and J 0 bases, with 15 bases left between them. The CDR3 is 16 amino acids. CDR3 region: CASSQEDRPSSYEQYF. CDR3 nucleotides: TGCGCCAGCAGCCAGGAAGACAGGCCGAGCTCCTACGAGCAGTACTTC.